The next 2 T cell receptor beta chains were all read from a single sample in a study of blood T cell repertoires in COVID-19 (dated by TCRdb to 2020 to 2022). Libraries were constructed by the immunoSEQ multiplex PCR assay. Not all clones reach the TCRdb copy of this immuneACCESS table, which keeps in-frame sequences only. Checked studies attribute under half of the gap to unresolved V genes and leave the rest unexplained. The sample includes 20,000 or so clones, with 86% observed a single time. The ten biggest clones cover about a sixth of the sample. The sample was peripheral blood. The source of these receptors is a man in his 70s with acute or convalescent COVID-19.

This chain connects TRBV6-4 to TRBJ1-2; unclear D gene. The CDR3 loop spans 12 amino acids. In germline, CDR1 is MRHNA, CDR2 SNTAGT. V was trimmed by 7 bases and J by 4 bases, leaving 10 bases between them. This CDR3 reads CASTRNSYGYTF. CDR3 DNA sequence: TGTGCCAGCACGCGAAATAGCTATGGCTACACCTTC.

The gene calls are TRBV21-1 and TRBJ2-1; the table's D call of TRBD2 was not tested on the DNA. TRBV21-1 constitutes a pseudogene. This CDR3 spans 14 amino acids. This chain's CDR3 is CASSKVRAYNEQFF. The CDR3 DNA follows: TGTGCCAGCAGCAAAGTAAGAGCCTACAATGAGCAGTTCTTC.